This TCR beta chain was sequenced during a study of shared clonotypes between healthy human individuals. The repertoire was sequenced with immunoSEQ multiplex PCR; TCRdb's copy has only in-frame clones and lacks some. The sample carries 780,000 or so clones, roughly 72% recorded once. In this sample, this clone turned up a few times. Its matching antigen is unknown. The study, taken as a whole, reports: Blood alone was sampled, and tissue repertoires likely differ.

Input material: memory CD4+ T cells sorted from blood. Stated subset: CD45RA-negative fraction. The receptor was isolated from a woman in her twenties or thirties in good health.

CDR3 DNA sequence: TGTGCCAGCAGCAACACAGAGAATCAGCCCCAGCATTTT. Amino acid sequence: CASSNTENQPQHF. This chain joins TRBV6-6 and TRBJ1-5; D is ambiguous. Trimming removed 6 bases at V and 4 bases at J, with 10 bases between. Germline CDR1 and CDR2: MNHNY and SVGAGI (reference sequence). The CDR3 loop spans 13 amino acids.